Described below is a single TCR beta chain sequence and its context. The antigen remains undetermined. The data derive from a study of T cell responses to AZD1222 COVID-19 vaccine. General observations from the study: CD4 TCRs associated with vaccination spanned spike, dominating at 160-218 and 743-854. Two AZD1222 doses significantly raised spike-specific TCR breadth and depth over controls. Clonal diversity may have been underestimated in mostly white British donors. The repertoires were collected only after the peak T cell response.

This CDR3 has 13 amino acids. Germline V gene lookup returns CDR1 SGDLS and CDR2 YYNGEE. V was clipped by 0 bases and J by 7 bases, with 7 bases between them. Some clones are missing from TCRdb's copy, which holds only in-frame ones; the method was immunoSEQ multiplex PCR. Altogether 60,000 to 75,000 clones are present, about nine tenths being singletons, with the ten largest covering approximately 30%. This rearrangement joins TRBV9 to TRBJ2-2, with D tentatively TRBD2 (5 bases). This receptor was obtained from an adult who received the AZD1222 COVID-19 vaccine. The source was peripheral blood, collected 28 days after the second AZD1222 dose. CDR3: CASSVEGSGELFF. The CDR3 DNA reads TGTGCCAGCAGCGTAGAAGGGAGCGGGGAGCTGTTTTTT.